This TCR beta chain appears in the sequencing data of a study of siplizumab effects on memory and regulatory T cells. Findings and limits, study-wide: A mean of around 65% of mappable alloreactive CD4+ clones were Treg-derived with siplizumab, compared with approximately 29% in controls.

Turning to this clone: Antigen unknown.

The CDR3 extends over 12 amino acids. CDR1 MNHNY and CDR2 SVGAGI come from the germline V gene (reference sequence). Trimming cost V 0 bases and J 1 base, with 0 bases left between them. TCRdb keeps only in-frame clones here, not all; method: immunoSEQ multiplex PCR. This table holds more than 60,000 clones, roughly 93% found once. The sequenced sample consisted of CD8+ T cells sorted from blood. The sequence was collected from a human donor in good health. The chain uses TRBV6-6 and TRBJ1-1, with D uncertain. CDR3 loop: CASSYSNTEAFF. For the CDR3, the DNA is TGTGCCAGCAGTTACTCGAACACTGAAGCTTTCTTT.